These 5 T cell receptor beta chains came from one sample sequenced in a study of blood T cell repertoires in COVID-19. Some clones are missing from TCRdb's copy, which holds only in-frame ones; the method was immunoSEQ multiplex PCR. The sample yields more than 200,000 clones, approximately 84% seen once. Sequencing used peripheral blood. Every receptor here comes from a middle-aged man with active or convalescent COVID-19.

The chain is built from TRBV5-1 and TRBJ1-6; TRBD1 aligns across 9 bases. The V segment lost 4 bases and the J segment 8 bases; nucleotides outside the gene matches: 4. CDR1 is SGHRS and CDR2 is YFSETQ in the germline V gene. This CDR3 has 14 residues. The CDR3 is CASSGDRVDSPLHF. The DNA of the CDR3 is TGCGCCAGCAGCGGGGACAGGGTAGATTCACCCCTCCACTTT.

The chain uses TRBV28 and TRBJ2-7, with 8 positions matching TRBD2. The CDR3 is 15 amino acids. The trim removed 5 bases at V and 6 bases at J, leaving 12 bases unmatched. Looked up from germline, CDR1 is MDHEN and CDR2 is SYDVKM. This chain's CDR3 is CASSTSTSVILEQYF. CDR3 DNA sequence: TGTGCCAGCAGTACCTCGACTAGCGTTATTCTCGAGCAGTACTTC.

This clone showed up just once. The J gene is TRBJ1-6, the V gene TRBV19; D remains unclear. Germline V gene sequence: CDR1 LNHDA, CDR2 SQIVND (reference sequence). The CDR3 extends over 15 amino acids. V lost 9 bases and J lost 7, with 19 bases in between. The CDR3 here is CASRGEGIRNSPLHF. The CDR3 nucleotides are TGTGCCAGCCGCGGGGAGGGTATTCGGAATTCACCCCTCCACTTT.

The rearrangement links TRBV19 to TRBJ2-3; D is undetermined. Looked up from germline, CDR1 is LNHDA and CDR2 is SQIVND (reference sequence). The length of the CDR3 is 15 residues. The V end was cut by 3 bases, the J end by 8 bases, with 18 bases between. CDR3 sequence reads: CASSIQAQRMGTQYF. The CDR3 DNA reads TGTGCCAGTAGTATCCAGGCCCAAAGGATGGGTACGCAGTATTTT.

This clone was observed a few times. The CDR3 loop reads CASSAEVGELFF. The CDR3 nucleotides read TGTGCCAGCAGCGCGGAGGTCGGGGAGCTGTTTTTT. The chain couples TRBV9 to TRBJ2-2; TRBD2 might be the D (5 bases). The CDR3 runs to 12 residues. Trimming removed 3 bases at V and 7 bases at J, with 7 bases between. Looked up from germline, CDR1 is SGDLS and CDR2 is YYNGEE.